Following are 5 T cell receptor beta chains from one sample sequenced in a study of T cell responses to AZD1222 COVID-19 vaccine (dated by TCRdb to the early 2020s). The time point label for this specimen denotes: baseline before first vaccination. This specimen's treatment or condition label, interpreted: meningococcal conjugate vaccine given as trial control. The library relied on the immunoSEQ multiplex PCR assay. This is the immuneACCESS table as TCRdb keeps it, with only in-frame sequences that have V and J called. A part of the clones is gone; compared with another copy, unresolved V genes explain less than half, and the rest is unexplained. This sample has about 100,000 clones in its table, and more than 75% of those were observed once. The top ten clonotypes cover 4.2% of the sample. This sample comprised peripheral blood, obtained on day 0 of MenACWY control vaccination. These receptors were taken from an adult in good health.

V gene TRBV19 combines with J gene TRBJ1-4; TRBD1 matches at 9 bases. The trim removed 3 bases at V and 2 bases at J, leaving 4 bases unmatched. Germline lookup yields CDR1 LNHDA and CDR2 SQIVND (reference sequence). This CDR3 has 16 residues. This CDR3 reads CASSIGQGNTNEKLFF. The CDR3, as DNA: TGTGCCAGTAGTATCGGACAGGGGAACACTAATGAAAAACTGTTTTTT.

This chain connects TRBV3-1 (or the pseudogene TRBV3-2) to TRBJ2-1; 7 positions match TRBD2. This CDR3 has 16 residues. The junction had 5 bases not matched to a gene; V was cut back by 1 base and J by 2 bases. Germline lookup yields CDR1 LGHDT and CDR2 YNNKEL (reference sequence). CDR3 loop: CASSQVVSGPYNEQFF. The CDR3 DNA follows: TGTGCCAGCAGCCAAGTCGTTAGCGGGCCCTACAATGAGCAGTTCTTC.

This chain joins TRBV27 and TRBJ1-1; tentatively, D is TRBD1 (6 bases). The V end was cut by 9 bases, the J end by 5 bases, with 16 bases between. This CDR3 is 13 amino acids long. Germline-derived CDR1 and CDR2 are MNHEY and SMNVEV (reference sequence). The chain's CDR3 is CASGGAVGTEAFF. The DNA of the CDR3 is TGTGCCAGTGGGGGGGCAGTGGGAACTGAAGCTTTCTTT.

The gene calls are TRBV19 and TRBJ2-7; D remains ambiguous. Trimming removed 5 bases from V and 6 bases from J, with 20 bases in between. This CDR3 region has 15 residues. Germline V gene data show CDR1 as LNHDA and CDR2 as SQIVND (reference sequence). DNA of the CDR3: TGTGCCAGTAGTTTTAGACTCACACCCTCGTTCGAGCAGTACTTC. This encodes CASSFRLTPSFEQYF.

The V call is TRBV4-3, the J call TRBJ1-2; the match to TRBD1 covers 12 bases. V shed 4 bases and J 5 bases; nucleotides not matched to a gene: 11. The germline gives CDR1 LGHNA, CDR2 YSLEER. This CDR3 spans 17 amino acids. The DNA of the CDR3 is TGCGCCAGCAGCCTAAGCGGGACAGGGGGCTTTCATTATGGCTACACCTTC. It codes for CASSLSGTGGFHYGYTF.